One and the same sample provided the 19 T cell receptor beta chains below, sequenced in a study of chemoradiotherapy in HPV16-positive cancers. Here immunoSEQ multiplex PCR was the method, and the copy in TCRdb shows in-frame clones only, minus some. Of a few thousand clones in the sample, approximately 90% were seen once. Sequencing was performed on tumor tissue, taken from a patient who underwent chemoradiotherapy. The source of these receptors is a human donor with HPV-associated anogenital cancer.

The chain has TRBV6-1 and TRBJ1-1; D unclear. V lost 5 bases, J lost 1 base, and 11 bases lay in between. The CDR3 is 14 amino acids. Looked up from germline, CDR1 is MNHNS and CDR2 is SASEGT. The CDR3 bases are TGTGCCAGCAGTCCGCGGTGGACGAACACTGAAGCTTTCTTT. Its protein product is CASSPRWTNTEAFF.

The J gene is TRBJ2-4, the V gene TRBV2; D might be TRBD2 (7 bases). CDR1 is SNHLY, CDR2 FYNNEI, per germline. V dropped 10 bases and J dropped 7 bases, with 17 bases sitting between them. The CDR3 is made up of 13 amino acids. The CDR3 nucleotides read TGTGCCACCCAGGGAGGGGGGGTGAACATTCAGTACTTC. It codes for CATQGGGVNIQYF.

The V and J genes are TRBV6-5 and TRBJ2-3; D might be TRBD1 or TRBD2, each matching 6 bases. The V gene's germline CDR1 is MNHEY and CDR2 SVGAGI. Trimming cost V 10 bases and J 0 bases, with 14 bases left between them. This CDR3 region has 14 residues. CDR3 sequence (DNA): TGTGCCACCAAGGGGGGAATCAGCACAGATACGCAGTATTTT. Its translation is CATKGGISTDTQYF.

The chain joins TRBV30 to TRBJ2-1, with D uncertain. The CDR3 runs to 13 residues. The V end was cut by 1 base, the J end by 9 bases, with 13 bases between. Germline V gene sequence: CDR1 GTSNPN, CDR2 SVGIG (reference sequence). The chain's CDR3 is CAWSASVGSEQFF. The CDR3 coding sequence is TGTGCCTGGAGTGCATCAGTGGGGTCTGAGCAGTTCTTC.

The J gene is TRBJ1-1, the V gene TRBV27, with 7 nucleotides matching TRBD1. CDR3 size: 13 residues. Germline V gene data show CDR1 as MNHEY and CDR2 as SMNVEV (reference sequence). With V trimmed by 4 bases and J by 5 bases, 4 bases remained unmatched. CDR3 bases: TGTGCCAGCAGTTCTAGGGGGCTGACTGAAGCTTTCTTT. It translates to CASSSRGLTEAFF.

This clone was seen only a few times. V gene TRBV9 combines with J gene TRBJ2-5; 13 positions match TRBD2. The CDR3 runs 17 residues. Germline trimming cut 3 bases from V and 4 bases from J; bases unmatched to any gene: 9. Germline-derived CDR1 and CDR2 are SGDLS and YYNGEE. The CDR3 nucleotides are TGTGCCAGCAGCGCAAGACTAGCGGGAGGACCACGAGAGACCCAGTACTTC. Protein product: CASSARLAGGPRETQYF.

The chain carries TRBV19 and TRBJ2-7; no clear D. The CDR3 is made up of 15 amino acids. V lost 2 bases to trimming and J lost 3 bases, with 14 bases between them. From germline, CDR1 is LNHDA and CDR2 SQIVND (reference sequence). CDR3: CASSIFASHNYEQYF. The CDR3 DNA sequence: TGTGCCAGTAGTATATTCGCGTCTCACAACTACGAGCAGTACTTC.

The CDR3: CASRQTARNEKLFF. For the CDR3, the DNA is TGTGCCAGCAGGCAGACAGCGCGAAATGAAAAACTGTTTTTT. The J gene is TRBJ1-4, the V gene TRBV28; the D gene is possibly TRBD1 (5 bases). The length of the CDR3 is 14 residues. Germline V gene data show CDR1 as MDHEN and CDR2 as SYDVKM. Trimming removed 6 bases at V and 5 bases at J, with 13 bases between.

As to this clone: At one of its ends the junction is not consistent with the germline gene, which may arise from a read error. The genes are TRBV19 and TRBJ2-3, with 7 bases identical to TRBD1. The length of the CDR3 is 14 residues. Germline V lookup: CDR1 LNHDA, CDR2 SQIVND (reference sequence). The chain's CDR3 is CASSLRQGTDTQYF. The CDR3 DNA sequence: TGTGCCAGTAGTCTCCGACAGGGCACCGATACGCAGTATTTT.

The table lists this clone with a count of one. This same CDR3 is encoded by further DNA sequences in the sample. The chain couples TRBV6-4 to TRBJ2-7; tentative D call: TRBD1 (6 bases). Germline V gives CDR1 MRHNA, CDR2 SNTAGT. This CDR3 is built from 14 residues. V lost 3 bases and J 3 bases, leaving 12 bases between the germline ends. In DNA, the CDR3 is TGTGCCAGCAGTGAAGGGACACGAAGCTACGAGCAGTACTTC. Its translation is CASSEGTRSYEQYF.

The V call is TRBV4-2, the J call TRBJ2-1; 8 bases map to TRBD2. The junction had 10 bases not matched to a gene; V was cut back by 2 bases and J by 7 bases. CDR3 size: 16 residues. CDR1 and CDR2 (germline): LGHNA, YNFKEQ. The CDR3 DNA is TGTGCCAGCAGCCAACTTACCGGGGGGGCATCTAATGAGCAGTTCTTC. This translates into CASSQLTGGASNEQFF.

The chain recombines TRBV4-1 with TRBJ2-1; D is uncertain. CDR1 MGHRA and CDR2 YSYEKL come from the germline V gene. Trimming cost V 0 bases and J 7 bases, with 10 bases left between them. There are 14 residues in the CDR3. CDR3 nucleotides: TGCGCCAGCAGCCAAGATTTAGGGCCAAATGAGCAGTTCTTC. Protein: CASSQDLGPNEQFF.

CDR3 sequence (DNA): TGTGCCAGCAGTTTGACAGGGACCTATGGCTACACCTTC. Amino acid sequence: CASSLTGTYGYTF. The gene calls are TRBV27 and TRBJ1-2; TRBD1 aligns across 7 bases. Germline loops: CDR1 MNHEY, CDR2 SMNVEV (reference sequence). The V gene end was trimmed by 3 bases and the J gene end by 4 bases; junction bases not matched to a gene: 2. This CDR3 contains 13 residues.

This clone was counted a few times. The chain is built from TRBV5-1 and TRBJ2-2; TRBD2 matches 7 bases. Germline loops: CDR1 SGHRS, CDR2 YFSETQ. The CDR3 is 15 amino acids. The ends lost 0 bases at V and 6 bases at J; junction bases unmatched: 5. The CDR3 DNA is TGCGCCAGCAGCTTGGTTTCTAGCGGTTCCGGGGAGCTGTTTTTT. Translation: CASSLVSSGSGELFF.

The CDR3 sequence: CASSSPRSGRSHEQYF. In nucleotides, the CDR3 is TGTGCCAGCAGTTCCCCCCGGAGCGGGAGGTCGCACGAGCAGTACTTC. This chain links TRBV6-5 with TRBJ2-7; 9 bases map to TRBD2. V dropped 4 bases and J dropped 5; count of bases not matched to a gene: 12. Per the germline V gene, CDR1 is MNHEY and CDR2 is SVGAGI. The CDR3 length is 16 residues.

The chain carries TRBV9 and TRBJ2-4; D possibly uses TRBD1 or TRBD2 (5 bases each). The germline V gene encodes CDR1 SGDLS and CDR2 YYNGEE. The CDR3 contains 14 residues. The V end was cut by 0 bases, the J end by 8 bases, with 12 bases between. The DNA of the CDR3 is TGTGCCAGCAGCGTAGTTACCGGGGCAGACATTCAGTACTTC. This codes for CASSVVTGADIQYF.

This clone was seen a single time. CDR3 in amino acids: CSVETEEQFF. CDR3 bases: TGCAGCGTTGAAACAGAGGAGCAGTTCTTC. The V call is TRBV29-1, the J call TRBJ2-1; no clear D gene. The CDR3 loop spans 10 amino acids. V lost 2 bases and J 10 bases, leaving 6 bases between the germline ends. Germline V gene data show CDR1 as SQVTM and CDR2 as ANQGSEA.

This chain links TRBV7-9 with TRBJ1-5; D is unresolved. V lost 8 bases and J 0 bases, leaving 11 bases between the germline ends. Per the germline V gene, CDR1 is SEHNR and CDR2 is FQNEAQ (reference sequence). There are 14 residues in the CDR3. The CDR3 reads CASATSYSNQPQHF. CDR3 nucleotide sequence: TGTGCCAGCGCGACAAGTTATAGCAATCAGCCCCAGCATTTT.

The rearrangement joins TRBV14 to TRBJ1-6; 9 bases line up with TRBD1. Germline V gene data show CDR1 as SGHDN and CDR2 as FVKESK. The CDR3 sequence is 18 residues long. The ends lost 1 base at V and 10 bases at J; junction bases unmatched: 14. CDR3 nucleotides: TGTGCCAGCAGCCAAGCAGGGGGACAGGGAATTGTCAGGTCACCCCTCCACTTT. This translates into CASSQAGGQGIVRSPLHF.